The 20 T cell receptor beta chains below were found in one sample sequenced in a study of shared clonotypes between healthy human individuals. Libraries were prepared by immunoSEQ multiplex PCR; TCRdb keeps only in-frame clonotypes and omits some of them. Altogether nearly 1 million clones are present, 70% to 85% being singletons, with the ten largest covering around 1.5%. The material sequenced was memory CD4+ T cells sorted from blood. Stated subset: CD45RA-negative fraction. All receptors derive from a man younger than 35 in good health.

As for this clone: One junction end disagrees with the germline gene, perhaps due to a read error. V gene TRBV7-7 combines with J gene TRBJ2-5; D not resolved. Germline CDR1 and CDR2: SSHAT and FNYEAQ (reference sequence). The CDR3 has 13 amino acids. In nucleotides, the CDR3 is TGTGCTAGCAGCTTAGTGCGGACCGAGACCCAGTACTTC. Its protein product is CASSLVRTETQYF.

The chain combines TRBV6-1 with TRBJ2-7, with 10 bases aligning to TRBD2. The CDR3 extends over 15 amino acids. Germline CDR1 and CDR2: MNHNS and SASEGT. V shed 6 bases, J shed 5 bases, and the junction held 10 bases outside the gene matches. CDR3 DNA sequence: TGTGCCAGCAGGGTGACTAGCGGGCCCCCCCACGAGCAGTACTTC. This translates into CASRVTSGPPHEQYF.

This chain connects TRBV5-8 to TRBJ2-1; 12 nucleotides align to TRBD2. Trimming took 2 bases from V and 7 from J; bases not matched to a gene: 4. The germline V gene encodes CDR1 SGHTS and CDR2 YDEGEE. This CDR3 has 15 amino acids. The CDR3 sequence is CASSFTSGGINEQFF. As DNA, the CDR3 is TGTGCCAGCAGCTTCACTAGCGGGGGGATAAATGAGCAGTTCTTC.

The rearrangement joins TRBV29-1 to TRBJ1-2, with a weak D call TRBD1 (6 bases). This CDR3 spans 13 amino acids. Germline V gives CDR1 SQVTM, CDR2 ANQGSEA. The V gene lost 5 bases and the J gene lost 0 bases, with 10 bases spanning the gap. The CDR3 here is CSVNRATNYGYTF. CDR3 DNA: TGCAGCGTTAACAGGGCAACTAACTATGGCTACACCTTC.

The J gene is TRBJ1-1, the V gene TRBV5-1, with a tentative D call TRBD1 (6 bases). The CDR3 totals 14 residues. CDR1 is SGHRS, CDR2 YFSETQ, per germline. Trimming removed 2 bases from V and 4 bases from J, with 12 bases in between. Written as DNA, the CDR3 is TGCGCCAGCAGCTTTCGGGGGGCGCCCACTGAAGCTTTCTTT. Translated: CASSFRGAPTEAFF.

This chain links TRBV9 with TRBJ2-7, with 9 bases identical to TRBD2. V shed 4 bases, J shed 6 bases, and the junction held 8 bases outside the gene matches. CDR3 length: 14 residues. Per germline, CDR1 SGDLS and CDR2 YYNGEE. This CDR3 reads CASSPGTSWGEQYF. The CDR3 DNA sequence: TGTGCCAGCAGCCCCGGGACTAGCTGGGGCGAGCAGTACTTC. Full variable domain (rest looked up from reference TRBV9 and TRBJ2-7): DSGVTQTPKHLITATGQRVTLRCSPRSGDLSVYWYQQSLDQGLQFLIQYYNGEERAKGNILERFSAQQFPDLHSELNLSSLELGDSALYFCASSPGTSWGEQYFGPGTRLTVT.

The rearrangement uses TRBV7-2 and TRBJ2-7; 12 positions agree with TRBD2. Germline assignment: CDR1 SGHTA and CDR2 FQGNSA. The CDR3 has 18 residues. The V segment lost 4 bases and the J segment 5 bases; nucleotides outside the gene matches: 15. CDR3 in amino acids: CASSSVGSSGRARNEQYF. CDR3 sequence (DNA): TGTGCCAGCAGCTCCGTTGGCTCTAGCGGGAGGGCAAGGAACGAGCAGTACTTC.

This clone was seen only once. This same CDR3 is encoded by further DNA sequences in the sample. V gene TRBV11-3 combines with J gene TRBJ1-1; D may be TRBD1 (5 bases). Trimming stripped 5 bases from V and 2 bases from J, with 9 bases between. CDR1 is SGHNT, CDR2 YENEEA, per germline. The CDR3 contains 13 residues. CDR3 DNA sequence: TGTGCCAGCAGCCCGCAGGGAAACACTGAAGCTTTCTTT. This encodes CASSPQGNTEAFF.

The rearrangement links TRBV5-5 to TRBJ1-4; no definite D call. The CDR3 runs to 15 residues. Germline CDR1 reads SGHKS; CDR2 reads YYEKEE (reference sequence). Trimming shortened V by 0 bases and J by 0 bases, and 6 bases separated the two germline ends. CDR3 residues: CASSLEGSTNEKLFF. Here the CDR3 DNA reads TGTGCCAGCAGCTTGGAGGGATCAACTAATGAAAAACTGTTTTTT.

This clone was counted only a few times. The rearrangement links TRBV6-5 to TRBJ1-5; D remains ambiguous. Trimming pared 4 bases from V and 6 bases from J, leaving 13 bases between. In germline, CDR1 is MNHEY, CDR2 SVGAGI. The CDR3 totals 14 residues. In DNA, the CDR3 is TGTGCCAGCAGTTTGCGGACCGGGAGTCAGCCCCAGCATTTT. This sequence encodes CASSLRTGSQPQHF.

As to this clone: Distinct nucleotide sequences in the sample also encode this CDR3. The rearrangement joins TRBV2 to TRBJ1-3; weak D call: TRBD1 (6 bases). V was trimmed by 6 bases and J by 1 base, leaving 10 bases between them. The germline V gene encodes CDR1 SNHLY and CDR2 FYNNEI. This CDR3 comprises 14 residues. The DNA of the CDR3 is TGTGCCAGCAGCGAACAGGGATCTGGAAACACCATATATTTT. Its protein is CASSEQGSGNTIYF.

The sample holds a few counts of this clone. The CDR3 protein is CASSGQLNTEAFF. The CDR3 nucleotides are TGCGCCAGCAGTGGACAACTGAACACTGAAGCTTTCTTT. This chain connects TRBV10-2 to TRBJ1-1, with D uncertain. The CDR3 runs to 13 residues. V was trimmed by 4 bases and J by 0 bases, leaving 6 bases between them. In germline, CDR1 is WSHSY, CDR2 SAAADI.

This chain connects TRBV10-2 to TRBJ1-2, with TRBD1 matching over 7 bases. CDR1 is WSHSY, CDR2 SAAADI, per germline. The V and J ends lost 3 bases and 4 bases, in that order; junction bases with no gene match: 8. The CDR3 length is 15 residues. The CDR3 bases are TGCGCCAGCAGTGATAGGGGACAGAAGAGCTATGGCTACACCTTC. This codes for CASSDRGQKSYGYTF.

In regard to this clone: A much larger clonotype is one base distant, so this may be a read error. The same CDR3 can be traced to other DNA sequences in this sample. The chain carries TRBV18 and TRBJ1-2, with 10 bases identical to TRBD1. With V trimmed by 3 bases and J by 2 bases, 0 bases remained unmatched. This CDR3 has 14 amino acids. Germline CDR1 KGHSH, CDR2 LQKENI. In nucleotides, the CDR3 is TGTGCCAGCTCACCGGGACAGGGGAACTATGGCTACACCTTC. Translation gives CASSPGQGNYGYTF.

This rearrangement joins TRBV6-6 to TRBJ1-4; D is perhaps TRBD1 (5 bases). The CDR3 is 14 amino acids. The germline CDR1 and CDR2 sequences are MNHNY and SVGAGI (reference sequence). The V gene lost 6 bases and the J gene lost 8 bases, with 16 bases spanning the gap. CDR3 bases: TGTGCCAGCAGATCCGGGGCTCAAGCCGAAAAACTGTTTTTT. Amino acid sequence: CASRSGAQAEKLFF.

This clone was seen a few times. The chain recombines TRBV15 with TRBJ1-1; unclear D gene. CDR1 is LNHNV and CDR2 is YYDKDF in the germline V gene (reference sequence). V dropped 0 bases and J dropped 3 bases, with 8 bases sitting between them. The CDR3 is 14 residues long. The CDR3 region is CATSRDGRDTEAFF. The CDR3 nucleotides read TGTGCCACCAGCAGAGATGGGAGGGACACTGAAGCTTTCTTT.

This clone has only one observation. The rearrangement uses TRBV5-1 and TRBJ2-5, with 8 bases aligning to TRBD2. With V trimmed by 4 bases and J by 4 bases, 12 bases remained unmatched. The CDR3 runs to 16 residues. CDR1 is SGHRS, CDR2 YFSETQ, per germline. The CDR3 loop reads CASSPGSGSILETQYF. The CDR3 DNA reads as TGCGCCAGCAGCCCGGGCAGCGGGAGTATTCTAGAGACCCAGTACTTC.

This chain's CDR3 is CASTGQGNTQYF. In DNA, the CDR3 is TGTGCCAGCACAGGGCAAGGGAATACGCAGTATTTT. The genes are TRBV2 and TRBJ2-3, with D possibly TRBD1 on 5 matching bases. CDR3 size: 12 residues. V was pared by 7 bases and J by 7 bases, with 12 bases between. CDR1 and CDR2 from the germline V gene are SNHLY and FYNNEI.

The DNA for the CDR3 is TGTGCCAGCAGTTTTACGGGACTAGTCTCTGGGGCCAACGTCCTGACTTTC. Translating it yields CASSFTGLVSGANVLTF. This chain links TRBV28 with TRBJ2-6; 8 nucleotides match TRBD2. Per the germline V gene, CDR1 is MDHEN and CDR2 is SYDVKM. V trimming: 3 bases; J trimming: 0 bases; junction bases outside the gene matches: 4. This CDR3 spans 17 amino acids. The full variable domain, completed using reference TRBV28 and TRBJ2-6, is DVKVTQSSRYLVKRTGEKVFLECVQDMDHENMFWYRQDPGLGLRLIYFSYDVKMKEKGDIPEGYSVSREKKERFSLILESASTNQTSMYLCASSFTGLVSGANVLTFGAGSRLTVL.

This clone was picked up many times. The sample carries other DNA sequences with the same CDR3. The V and J genes are TRBV18 and TRBJ1-3, with D unresolved. Germline CDR1 and CDR2: KGHSH and LQKENI. The ends were cut back, 0 bases at V and 3 bases at J, with 3 bases in the middle. The CDR3 has 13 residues. CDR3 loop: CASSPPSGNTIYF. Written as DNA, the CDR3 is TGTGCCAGCTCACCACCTAGTGGAAACACCATATATTTT.